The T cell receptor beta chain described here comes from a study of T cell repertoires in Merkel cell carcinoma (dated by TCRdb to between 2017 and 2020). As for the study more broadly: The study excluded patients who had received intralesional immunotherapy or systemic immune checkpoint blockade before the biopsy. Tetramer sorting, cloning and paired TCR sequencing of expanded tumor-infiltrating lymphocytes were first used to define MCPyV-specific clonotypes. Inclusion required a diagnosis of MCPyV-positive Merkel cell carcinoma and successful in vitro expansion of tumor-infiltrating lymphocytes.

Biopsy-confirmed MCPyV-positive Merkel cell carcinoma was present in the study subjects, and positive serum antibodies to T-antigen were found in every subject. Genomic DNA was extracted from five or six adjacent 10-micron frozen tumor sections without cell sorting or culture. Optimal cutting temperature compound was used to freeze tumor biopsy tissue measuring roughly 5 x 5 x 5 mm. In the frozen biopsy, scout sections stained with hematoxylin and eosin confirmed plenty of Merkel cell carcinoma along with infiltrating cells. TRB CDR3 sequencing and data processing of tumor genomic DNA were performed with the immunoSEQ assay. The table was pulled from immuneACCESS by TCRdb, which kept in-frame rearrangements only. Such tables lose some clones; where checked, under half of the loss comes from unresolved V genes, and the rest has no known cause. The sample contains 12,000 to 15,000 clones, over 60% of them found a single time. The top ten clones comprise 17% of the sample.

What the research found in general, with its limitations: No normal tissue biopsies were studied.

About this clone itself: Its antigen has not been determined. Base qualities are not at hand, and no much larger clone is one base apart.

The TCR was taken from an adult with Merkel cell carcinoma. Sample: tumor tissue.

The nucleotide sequence is given as TGTGCCAGCAGCCAAGCAGGGGAGCTCTCTGGAAACACCATATATTTT. This sequence encodes CASSQAGELSGNTIYF. The chain is made from TRBV3-1 (or the pseudogene TRBV3-2) and TRBJ1-3; possibly the D gene is TRBD1, per 6 matching bases. Including the terminal cysteine and phenylalanine, the CDR3 comprises 16 residues. The read is trimmed to its CDR3 DNA, 48 bases read in frame from base 1. CDR1 is given as LGHDT and CDR2 as YNNKEL, both from the germline V gene (reference sequence). The junction shows trimming of 1 base on V and 0 bases on J, plus 10 bases between the germline ends.